This TCR beta chain comes out of a study of T cells after yellow fever vaccination. Study-level points and caveats: Primary-vaccination clones mostly resurfaced post-booster (about 95% CD4, approximately 87% CD8). Peak timing came faster in the weaker secondary response, day 5 versus 15.

The CDR3 consists of 15 residues. V was trimmed by 4 bases and J by 5 bases, leaving 15 bases between them. Germline lookup yields CDR1 LNHNV and CDR2 YYDKDF (reference sequence). Note on this clonotype: Its specificity is unknown.

Each CDR3 protein is one row after TCRdb ran MiXCR on the 5' RACE reads. The table has tens of thousands of distinct CDR3 sequences, 7.3% seen once; the top ten hold around 29%. The chain couples TRBV15 to TRBJ2-1; tentatively, D is TRBD1 (6 bases). This TCR came from a man younger than 35 who received the YFV17D yellow fever vaccine. The input for sequencing was CD8+ T cells sorted from PBMCs, taken approximately 11 days after the first yellow fever vaccination. CDR3: CATSTIPGANNEQFF. For the CDR3, the DNA is TGTGCCACCAGCACAATCCCAGGGGCCAACAATGAGCAGTTCTTC.